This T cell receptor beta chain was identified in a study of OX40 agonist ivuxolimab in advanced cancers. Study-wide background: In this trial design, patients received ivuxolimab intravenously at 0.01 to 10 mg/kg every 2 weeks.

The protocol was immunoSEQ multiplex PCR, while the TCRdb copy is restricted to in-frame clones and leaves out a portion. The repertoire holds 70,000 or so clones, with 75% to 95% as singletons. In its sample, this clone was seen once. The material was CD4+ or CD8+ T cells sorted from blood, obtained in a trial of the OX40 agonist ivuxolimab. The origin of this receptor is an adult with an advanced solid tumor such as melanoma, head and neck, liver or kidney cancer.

CDR3: CASSEATGAGSEKLFF. For the CDR3, the DNA is TGTGCCAGCAGTGAAGCCACAGGGGCTGGGAGTGAAAAACTGTTTTTT. The J gene is TRBJ1-4, the V gene TRBV6-1, with 7 positions matching TRBD1. CDR1 and CDR2 from the germline V gene are MNHNS and SASEGT. J gave up 7 bases and V 0 bases, and 8 bases lay outside the gene matches. The CDR3 runs 16 residues.